This T cell receptor beta chain was retrieved from a study of cytomegalovirus exposure and HLA in healthy donors. The overall study: Earlier findings included approximately 120 million unique TCR beta sequences obtained from 180 million or so T cells. Early released data had about 85 million unique TCRs, all coming from HLA-typed donors. General study points: Common viral pathogens were later found to be apparently linked to several of the most significant clusters.

Donors likely had unrecorded immune exposures despite being nominally healthy when sampled. PCR primers comprised 60 Vbeta and 13 Jbeta primers. Clones were read by immunoSEQ multiplex PCR, and TCRdb kept only the in-frame ones, dropping some. The sample includes fewer than 200,000 clones, 80% to 85% of them seen just once. In the case of this clone: Its antigen is unidentified. This specimen includes other DNA sequences encoding the same CDR3.

The clonotype comes from a girl aged 2 to 9 in good health and CMV-seropositive. The specimen sequenced was PBMCs.

The CDR3 here is CASSPRTGPYEQYF. DNA for the CDR3: TGTGCCAGCTCACCACGGACAGGACCCTACGAGCAGTACTTC. The chain employs TRBV18 and TRBJ2-7, with 7 bases fitting TRBD1. Germline lookup yields CDR1 KGHSH and CDR2 LQKENI. Trimming removed 1 base from V and 2 bases from J; junction bases left unmatched: 2. CDR3 length: 14 amino acids.